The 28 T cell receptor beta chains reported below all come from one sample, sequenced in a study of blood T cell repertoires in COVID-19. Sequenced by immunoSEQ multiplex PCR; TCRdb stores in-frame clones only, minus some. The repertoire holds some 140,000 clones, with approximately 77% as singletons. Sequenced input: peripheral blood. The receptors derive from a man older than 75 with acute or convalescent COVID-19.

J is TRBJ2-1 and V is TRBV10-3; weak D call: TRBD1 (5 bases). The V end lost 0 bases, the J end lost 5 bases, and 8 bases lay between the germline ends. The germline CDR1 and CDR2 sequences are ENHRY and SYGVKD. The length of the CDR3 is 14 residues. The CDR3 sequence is CAISESATDNEQFF. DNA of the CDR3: TGTGCCATCAGTGAGTCGGCGACAGACAATGAGCAGTTCTTC.

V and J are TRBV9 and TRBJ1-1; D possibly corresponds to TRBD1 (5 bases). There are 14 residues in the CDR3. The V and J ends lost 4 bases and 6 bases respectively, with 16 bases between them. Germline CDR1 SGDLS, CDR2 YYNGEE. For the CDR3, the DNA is TGTGCCAGCAGCCTTAGGGGTGATCCGTCTGAAGCTTTCTTT. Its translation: CASSLRGDPSEAFF.

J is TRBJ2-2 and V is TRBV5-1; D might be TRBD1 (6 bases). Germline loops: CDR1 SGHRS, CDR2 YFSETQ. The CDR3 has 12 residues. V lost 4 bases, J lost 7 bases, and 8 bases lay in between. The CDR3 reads CASSPDSGELFF. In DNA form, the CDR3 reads TGCGCCAGCAGCCCGGACAGCGGGGAGCTGTTTTTT.

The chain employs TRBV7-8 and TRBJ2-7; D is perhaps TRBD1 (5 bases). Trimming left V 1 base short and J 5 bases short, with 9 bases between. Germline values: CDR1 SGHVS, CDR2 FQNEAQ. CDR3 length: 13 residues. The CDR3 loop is CASSLDRLNEQYF. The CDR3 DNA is TGTGCCAGCAGCTTAGACAGGCTGAACGAGCAGTACTTC.

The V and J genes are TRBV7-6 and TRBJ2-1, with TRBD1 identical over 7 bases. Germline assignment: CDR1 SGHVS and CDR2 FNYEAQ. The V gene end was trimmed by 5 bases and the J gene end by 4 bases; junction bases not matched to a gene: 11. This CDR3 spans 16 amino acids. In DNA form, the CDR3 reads TGTGCCAGCAGCCCCACGACAGGGTCGGCTTACAATGAGCAGTTCTTC. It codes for CASSPTTGSAYNEQFF.

As DNA, the CDR3 is TGTGCCAGTAGGGCCGGGGGAAGCACAGATACGCAGTATTTT. Protein sequence: CASRAGGSTDTQYF. The chain is built from TRBV19 and TRBJ2-3, with D maybe TRBD2 (6 bases). Germline CDR1 reads LNHDA; CDR2 reads SQIVND (reference sequence). The V and J ends lost 6 bases and 0 bases respectively, with 10 bases between them. The CDR3 spans 14 residues.

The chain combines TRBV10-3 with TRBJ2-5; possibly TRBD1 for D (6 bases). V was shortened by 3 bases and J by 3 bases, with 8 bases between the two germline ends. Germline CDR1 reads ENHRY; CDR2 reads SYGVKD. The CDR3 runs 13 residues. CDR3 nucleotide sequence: TGTGCCATCAGTGAAACAGGGAAAGAGACCCAGTACTTC. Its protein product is CAISETGKETQYF.

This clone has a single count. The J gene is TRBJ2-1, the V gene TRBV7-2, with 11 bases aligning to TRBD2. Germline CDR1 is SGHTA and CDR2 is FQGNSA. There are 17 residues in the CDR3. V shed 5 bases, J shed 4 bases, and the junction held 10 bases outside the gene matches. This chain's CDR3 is CASSPTRLAGQYNEQFF. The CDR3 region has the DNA TGTGCCAGCAGCCCCACCCGACTAGCGGGGCAATACAATGAGCAGTTCTTC.

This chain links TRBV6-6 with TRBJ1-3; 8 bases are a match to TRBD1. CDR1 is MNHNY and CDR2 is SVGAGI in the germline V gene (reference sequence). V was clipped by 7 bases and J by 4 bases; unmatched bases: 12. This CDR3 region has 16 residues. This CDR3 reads CASNYRQGTKGNTIYF. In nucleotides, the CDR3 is TGTGCCAGCAACTACCGACAGGGGACGAAGGGAAACACCATATATTTT.

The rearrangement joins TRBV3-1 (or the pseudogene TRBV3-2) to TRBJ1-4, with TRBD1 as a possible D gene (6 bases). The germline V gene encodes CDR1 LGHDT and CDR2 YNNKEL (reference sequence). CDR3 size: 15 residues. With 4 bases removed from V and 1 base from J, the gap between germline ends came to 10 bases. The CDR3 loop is CASSPSDRTNEKLFF. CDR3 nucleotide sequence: TGTGCCAGCAGCCCGTCGGACAGAACTAATGAAAAACTGTTTTTT.

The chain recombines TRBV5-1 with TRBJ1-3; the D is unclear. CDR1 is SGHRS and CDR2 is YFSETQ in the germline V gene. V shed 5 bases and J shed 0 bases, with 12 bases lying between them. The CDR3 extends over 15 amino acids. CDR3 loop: CASSNTGDSGNTIYF. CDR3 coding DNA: TGCGCCAGCAGTAACACCGGAGACTCTGGAAACACCATATATTTT.

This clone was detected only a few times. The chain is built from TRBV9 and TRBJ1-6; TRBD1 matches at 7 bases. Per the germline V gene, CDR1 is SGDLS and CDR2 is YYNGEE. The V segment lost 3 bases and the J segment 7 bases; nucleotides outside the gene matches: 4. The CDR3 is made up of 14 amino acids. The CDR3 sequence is CASSAGTVNSPLHF. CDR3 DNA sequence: TGTGCCAGCAGCGCCGGGACAGTGAATTCACCCCTCCACTTT.

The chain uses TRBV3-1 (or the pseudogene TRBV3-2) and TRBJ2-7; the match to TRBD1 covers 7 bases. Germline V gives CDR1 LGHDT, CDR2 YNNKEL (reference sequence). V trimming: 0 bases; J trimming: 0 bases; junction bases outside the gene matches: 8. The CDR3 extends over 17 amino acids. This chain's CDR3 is CASSQDRSAGGSYEQYF. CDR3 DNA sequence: TGTGCCAGCAGCCAAGATAGGTCTGCAGGGGGCTCCTACGAGCAGTACTTC.

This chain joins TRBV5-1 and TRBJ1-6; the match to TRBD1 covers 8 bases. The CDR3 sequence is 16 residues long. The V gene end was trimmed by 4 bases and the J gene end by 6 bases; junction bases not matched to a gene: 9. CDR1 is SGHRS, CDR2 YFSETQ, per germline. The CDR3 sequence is CASSPTDRGGNSPLHF. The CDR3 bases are TGCGCCAGCAGCCCTACAGACAGGGGTGGTAATTCACCCCTCCACTTT.

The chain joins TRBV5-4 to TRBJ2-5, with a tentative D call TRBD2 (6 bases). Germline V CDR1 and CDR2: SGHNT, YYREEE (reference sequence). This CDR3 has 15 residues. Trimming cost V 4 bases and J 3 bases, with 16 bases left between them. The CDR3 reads CASSRPTGEEETQYF. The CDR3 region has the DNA TGTGCCAGCAGCCGGCCCACTGGGGAGGAAGAGACCCAGTACTTC.

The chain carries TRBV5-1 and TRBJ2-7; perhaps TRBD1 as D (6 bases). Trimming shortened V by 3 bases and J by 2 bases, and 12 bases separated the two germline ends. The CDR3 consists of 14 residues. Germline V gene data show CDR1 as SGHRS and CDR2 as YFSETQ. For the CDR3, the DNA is TGCGCCAGCAGCTCTGGGGGCAAACCCTACGAGCAGTACTTC. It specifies CASSSGGKPYEQYF. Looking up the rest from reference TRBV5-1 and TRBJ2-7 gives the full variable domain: KAGVTQTPRYLIKTRGQQVTLSCSPISGHRSVSWYQQTPGQGLQFLFEYFSETQRNKGNFPGRFSGRQFSNSRSEMNVSTLELGDSALYLCASSSGGKPYEQYFGPGTRLTVT.

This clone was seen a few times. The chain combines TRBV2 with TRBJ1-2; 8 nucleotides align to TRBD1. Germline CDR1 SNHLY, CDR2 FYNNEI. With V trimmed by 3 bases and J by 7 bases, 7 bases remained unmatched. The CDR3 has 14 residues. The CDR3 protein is CASSDRTGRGGYTF. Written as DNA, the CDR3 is TGTGCCAGCAGTGACCGGACAGGGAGGGGTGGCTACACCTTC. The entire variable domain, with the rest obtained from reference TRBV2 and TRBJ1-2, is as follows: EPEVTQTPSHQVTQMGQEVILRCVPISNHLYFYWYRQILGQKVEFLVSFYNNEISEKSEIFDDQFSVERPDGSNFTLKIRSTKLEDSAMYFCASSDRTGRGGYTFGSGTRLTVV.

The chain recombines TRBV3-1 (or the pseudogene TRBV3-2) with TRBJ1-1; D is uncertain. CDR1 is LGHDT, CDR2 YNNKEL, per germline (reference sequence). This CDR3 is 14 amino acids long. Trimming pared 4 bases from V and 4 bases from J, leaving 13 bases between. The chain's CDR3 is CASSPSVVGTEAFF. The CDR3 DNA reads TGTGCCAGCAGCCCTTCGGTGGTCGGCACTGAAGCTTTCTTT.

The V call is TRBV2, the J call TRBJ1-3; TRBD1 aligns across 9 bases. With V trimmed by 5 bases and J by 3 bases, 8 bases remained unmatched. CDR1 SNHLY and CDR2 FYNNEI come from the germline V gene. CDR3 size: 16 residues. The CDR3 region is CASSPHRGRLGNTIYF. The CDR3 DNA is TGTGCCAGCAGTCCCCACAGGGGGCGACTTGGAAACACCATATATTTT. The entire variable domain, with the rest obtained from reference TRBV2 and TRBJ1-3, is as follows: EPEVTQTPSHQVTQMGQEVILRCVPISNHLYFYWYRQILGQKVEFLVSFYNNEISEKSEIFDDQFSVERPDGSNFTLKIRSTKLEDSAMYFCASSPHRGRLGNTIYFGEGSWLTVV.

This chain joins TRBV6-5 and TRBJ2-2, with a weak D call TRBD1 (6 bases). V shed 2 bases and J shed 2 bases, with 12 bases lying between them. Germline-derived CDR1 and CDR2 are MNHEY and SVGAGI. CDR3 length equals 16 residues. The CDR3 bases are TGTGCCAGCAGTTACCTCTCGACAGGTAACACCGGGGAGCTGTTTTTT. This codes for CASSYLSTGNTGELFF.

The CDR3 reads CASSSGATDTQYF. The CDR3 DNA is TGTGCCAGCAGTAGCGGCGCTACAGATACGCAGTATTTT. This chain uses TRBV2 with TRBJ2-3, with D tentatively TRBD2 (5 bases). CDR3 size: 13 residues. V lost 5 bases, J lost 3 bases, and 9 bases lay in between. Germline CDR1 SNHLY, CDR2 FYNNEI.

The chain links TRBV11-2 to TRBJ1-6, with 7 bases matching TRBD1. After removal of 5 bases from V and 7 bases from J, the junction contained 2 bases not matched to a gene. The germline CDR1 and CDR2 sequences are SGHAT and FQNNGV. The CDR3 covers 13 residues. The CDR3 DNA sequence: TGTGCCAGCAGCGTGGGACAGAATTCACCCCTCCACTTT. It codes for CASSVGQNSPLHF. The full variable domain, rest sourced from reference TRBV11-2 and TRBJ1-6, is EAGVAQSPRYKIIEKRQSVAFWCNPISGHATLYWYQQILGQGPKLLIQFQNNGVVDDSQLPKDRFSAERLKGVDSTLKIQPAKLEDSAVYLCASSVGQNSPLHFGNGTRLTVT.

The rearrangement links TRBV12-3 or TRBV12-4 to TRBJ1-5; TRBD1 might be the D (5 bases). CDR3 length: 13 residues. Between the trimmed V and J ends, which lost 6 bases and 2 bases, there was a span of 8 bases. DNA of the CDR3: TGTGCCAGCAGCTCAGGGCGCAATCAGCCCCAGCATTTT. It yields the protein CASSSGRNQPQHF.

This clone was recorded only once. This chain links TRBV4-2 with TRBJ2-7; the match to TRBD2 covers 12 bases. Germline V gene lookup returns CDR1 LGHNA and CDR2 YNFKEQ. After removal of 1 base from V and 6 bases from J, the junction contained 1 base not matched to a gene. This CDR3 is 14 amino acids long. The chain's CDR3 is CASSQGLAGAEQYF. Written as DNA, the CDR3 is TGTGCCAGCAGCCAAGGACTAGCGGGGGCCGAGCAGTACTTC.

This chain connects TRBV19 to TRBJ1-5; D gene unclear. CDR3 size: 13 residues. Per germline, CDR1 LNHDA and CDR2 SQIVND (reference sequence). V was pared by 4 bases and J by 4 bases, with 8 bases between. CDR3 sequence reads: CASSTNRNQPQHF. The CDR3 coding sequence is TGTGCCAGTAGTACGAACAGAAATCAGCCCCAGCATTTT.

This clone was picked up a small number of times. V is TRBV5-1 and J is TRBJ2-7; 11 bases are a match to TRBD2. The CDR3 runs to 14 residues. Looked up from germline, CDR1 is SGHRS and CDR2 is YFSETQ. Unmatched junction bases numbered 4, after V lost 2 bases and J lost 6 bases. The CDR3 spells CASSFTSGGREQYF. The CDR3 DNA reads TGCGCCAGCAGCTTTACTAGCGGGGGACGCGAGCAGTACTTC.

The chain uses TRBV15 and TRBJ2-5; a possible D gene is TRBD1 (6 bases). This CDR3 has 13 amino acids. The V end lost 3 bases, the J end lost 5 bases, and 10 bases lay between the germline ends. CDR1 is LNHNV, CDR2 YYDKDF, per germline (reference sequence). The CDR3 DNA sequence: TGTGCCACCAGCAGTCACAGGGCCGAGACCCAGTACTTC. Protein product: CATSSHRAETQYF.

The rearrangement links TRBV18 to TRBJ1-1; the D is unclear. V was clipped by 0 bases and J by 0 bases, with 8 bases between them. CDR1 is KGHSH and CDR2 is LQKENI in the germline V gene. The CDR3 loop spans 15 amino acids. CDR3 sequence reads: CASSPPLRVNTEAFF. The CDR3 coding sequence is TGTGCCAGCTCACCACCCTTGAGAGTGAACACTGAAGCTTTCTTT.